These T cell receptor beta chains were read from a single sample in a study of radiotherapy plus CTLA-4 blockade in lung cancer. Sequenced by immunoSEQ multiplex PCR; TCRdb stores in-frame clones only, minus some. The sample lists 65,000 to 95,000 clones, around nine tenths occurring once. The specimen was peripheral blood, collected from a patient treated with radiotherapy plus ipilimumab. The receptors come from a human donor with non-small cell lung cancer that progressed on radiotherapy plus ipilimumab. Both conserved end residues are part of each CDR3. D genes are given only for firm matches. Clone size is stated in some rows and not others, as once, few, many or a class when expanded.

once	TRBV7-9	TRBJ2-3	.	CASRKEADTQYF	TGTGCCAGCAGGAAAGAGGCGGATACGCAGTATTTT
.	TRBV30	TRBJ1-5	TRBD1	CAWSQGASNQPQHF	TGTGCCTGGAGCCAGGGGGCAAGCAATCAGCCCCAGCATTTT
few	TRBV6-1	TRBJ2-5	.	CASSEGASTQGETQYF	TGTGCCAGCAGTGAAGGGGCTAGCACACAAGGGGAGACCCAGTACTTC
.	TRBV6-1	TRBJ2-7	.	CASRGYGMVYEQYF	TGTGCCAGCAGGGGATACGGGATGGTCTACGAGCAGTACTTC
.	TRBV28	TRBJ2-7	.	CASSYRWQWSSYEQYF	TGTGCCAGCAGTTACCGATGGCAGTGGAGCTCCTACGAGCAGTACTTC
.	TRBV30	TRBJ2-1	.	CASRGSSNEQFF	TGTGCCTCCCGAGGCAGCAGCAATGAGCAGTTCTTC
.	TRBV15	TRBJ1-5	.	CATSGQGRLLNQPQHF	TGTGCCACCAGCGGGCAGGGGAGGTTGCTCAATCAGCCCCAGCATTTT
.	TRBV7-2	TRBJ2-5	TRBD2	CASSRDSNSGKETQYF	TGTGCCAGCAGCCGCGATAGTAATAGCGGGAAGGAGACCCAGTACTTC
.	TRBV6-1	TRBJ2-3	.	CASSEGSDTQYF	TGTGCCAGCAGTGAGGGGTCAGATACGCAGTATTTT
.	TRBV5-1	TRBJ2-3	.	CASSIASTDTQYF	TGCGCCAGCAGCATCGCTAGCACAGATACGCAGTATTTT
.	TRBV11-1	TRBJ2-2	.	CASMIRDQNTGELFF	TGTGCCAGCATGATCCGGGACCAGAACACCGGGGAGCTGTTTTTT
few	TRBV28	TRBJ2-6	.	CASSSDSRFSGANVLTF	TGTGCCAGCAGTTCGGACTCAAGATTCTCTGGGGCCAACGTCCTGACTTTC
once	TRBV10-3	TRBJ2-5	.	CAISESAEGWETQYF	TGTGCCATCAGTGAGTCGGCGGAGGGCTGGGAGACCCAGTACTTC
.	TRBV30	TRBJ2-7	.	CAWRSRDTVYEQYF	TGTGCCTGGAGGTCGAGGGACACCGTCTACGAGCAGTACTTC
.	TRBV18	TRBJ2-2	.	CASSPGGPNTGELFF	TGTGCCAGCTCCCCCGGAGGGCCGAACACCGGGGAGCTGTTTTTT
.	TRBV27	TRBJ2-1	.	CASSLGPGNYNEQFF	TGTGCCAGCAGCTTAGGGCCGGGAAACTACAATGAGCAGTTCTTC
.	TRBV5-8	TRBJ2-1	TRBD2	CASRPGLAGSWFF	TGTGCCAGCAGACCGGGACTAGCGGGATCATGGTTCTTC
.	TRBV6-5	TRBJ2-7	TRBD2	CASRTSGTYEQYF	TGTGCCAGCCGAACCAGCGGGACCTACGAGCAGTACTTC
.	TRBV7-3	TRBJ1-5	.	CASSLEGRNQPQHF	TGTGCCAGCAGCTTAGAAGGAAGGAATCAGCCCCAGCATTTT
.	TRBV9	TRBJ2-4	TRBD2	CASSQTGTSGWGNIQYF	TGTGCCAGCAGCCAAACCGGGACTAGCGGTTGGGGAAACATTCAGTACTTC
.	TRBV11-2	TRBJ2-5	.	CASSLSSSQYF	TGTGCCAGCAGCTTATCTAGTTCCCAGTACTTC
.	TRBV7-8	TRBJ2-2	TRBD1	CASSLATSGGWHGELFF	TGTGCCAGCAGCTTAGCCACATCAGGGGGATGGCACGGGGAGCTGTTTTTT
.	TRBV4-1	TRBJ2-2	.	CASSQEGGGPNTGELFF	TGCGCCAGCAGCCAAGAAGGTGGAGGGCCGAACACCGGGGAGCTGTTTTTT
once	TRBV7-6	TRBJ2-3	.	CASSSGHSINTDTQYF	TGTGCCAGCAGCTCTGGACACAGCATAAACACAGATACGCAGTATTTT
.	TRBV5-1	TRBJ2-2	TRBD1	CASSLRQGFAGELFF	TGCGCCAGCAGCTTGAGACAGGGTTTCGCCGGGGAGCTGTTTTTT
.	TRBV5-1	TRBJ2-7	TRBD2	CASSLGGTSGTYEQYF	TGCGCCAGCAGCTTGGGGGGGACTAGCGGGACCTACGAGCAGTACTTC
.	TRBV4-1	TRBJ2-1	TRBD2	CASSQELAGHNEQFF	TGCGCCAGCAGCCAAGAACTAGCGGGGCACAATGAGCAGTTCTTC
.	TRBV5-6	TRBJ2-6	.	CASSPTGANVLTF	TGTGCCAGCAGCCCAACTGGGGCCAACGTCCTGACTTTC
.	TRBV2	TRBJ2-2	.	CASSEEGQGSGELFF	TGTGCCAGCAGTGAAGAAGGCCAGGGTAGCGGGGAGCTGTTTTTT
.	TRBV28	TRBJ1-5	.	CASSSFVQGYVQPQHF	TGTGCCAGCAGTTCCTTCGTGCAGGGTTATGTTCAGCCCCAGCATTTT
.	TRBV29-1	TRBJ2-1	TRBD2	CSVPGLAFNEQFF	TGCAGCGTCCCGGGACTAGCATTTAATGAGCAGTTCTTC
.	TRBV9	TRBJ1-5	TRBD1	CASSVGQGDQPQHF	TGTGCCAGCAGCGTAGGACAGGGTGATCAGCCCCAGCATTTT
few	TRBV10-1	TRBJ2-1	.	CASSEQNYNEQFF	TGCGCCAGCAGTGAGCAGAACTACAATGAGCAGTTCTTC
.	TRBV19	TRBJ1-5	.	CASTTFGGYSNQPQHF	TGTGCCAGTACCACCTTCGGGGGGTATAGCAATCAGCCCCAGCATTTT
medium-sized	TRBV19	TRBJ2-5	.	CASSAREETQYF	TGTGCCAGTAGTGCCAGGGAAGAGACCCAGTACTTC
few	TRBV6-4	TRBJ2-1	.	CASSDSGSALFF	TGTGCCAGCAGTGACTCTGGGTCAGCCCTGTTCTTC